This record concerns one T cell receptor beta chain sequence. Looked up from germline, CDR1 is LGHNT and CDR2 is FRNRAP. With V trimmed by 2 bases and J by 3 bases, 14 bases remained unmatched. This CDR3 spans 18 amino acids. The data derive from a study of T cell repertoires in cytomegalovirus infection. TCRdb reprocessed the reads via MiXCR and lists one record per CDR3 protein. Among 200,000 to 300,000 distinct CDR3 sequences listed, roughly an eighth were seen once. This TCR was sampled from a human donor in good health (CMV status not recorded). Some clones in this sample may be carry-over from other donors' samples. The gene calls are TRBV12-5 and TRBJ1-2; TRBD1 aligns across 8 bases. The specimen sequenced was PBMCs. CDR3: CASGLRDRSDRADYGYTF. CDR3 bases: TGTGCTAGTGGTTTGCGGGACAGGTCGGACCGCGCGGACTATGGCTACACCTTC.